This T cell receptor beta chain was retrieved from a study of blood T cell repertoires in COVID-19. Study in general: Some COVID-19 samples were acute and others convalescent; all came from the United States, Italy and Spain. Sources were T cells, B-cell-depleted T cells, or PBMCs; the material itself was cDNA or gDNA.

This clone was counted a single time. Generated by immunoSEQ multiplex PCR, the TCRdb table keeps only in-frame clones and is missing some. The sample lists roughly 280,000 clones; 87% were seen once. The V end was cut by 6 bases, the J end by 2 bases, with 17 bases between. The CDR3 spans 15 residues. Germline V gene lookup returns CDR1 MGHRA and CDR2 YSYEKL. This TCR was sampled from a woman in her fifties or sixties who had recovered from COVID-19. The chain employs TRBV4-1 and TRBJ2-7; no clear D gene. The material sequenced was peripheral blood. The DNA of the CDR3 is TGCGCCAGCAGTCCAACCGGGTTCTTAACCTACGAGCAGTACTTC. This translates into CASSPTGFLTYEQYF.